This TCR beta chain originates from a study of human T cells and chemical hapten exposure. Whole-study findings and limits: DPC sensitization left the count of TCRs above 1 in 1000 unchanged.

Time point noted: pre-sensitization, week 0. Treatment reported: therapeutic diphenylcyclopropenone sensitization with weekly scalp DPC. The donor pool consisted of alopecia patients aged 18 to 70 years, considered suitable for DPC. This clonotype has at least ten counts. No antigen is known for it. V was trimmed by 5 bases and J by 4 bases, leaving 16 bases between them. The CDR3 sequence is 15 residues long. CDR1 is SGHTA and CDR2 is FQGNSA in the germline V gene. Attachment of unique molecular identifiers to individual cDNA molecules was performed in the library. TCRdb recomputed calls from the RACE reads with MiXCR, one row per CDR3 protein. This sample has a few hundred thousand distinct CDR3 sequences; 5% to 6.5% occur once, and the top ten carry around 8%.

This TCR came from a woman aged 18-29 years with alopecia areata. Some clones in this sample may be carry-over from other donors' samples. The chain has TRBV7-2 and TRBJ2-3; a possible D gene is TRBD2 (5 bases). The sequences come from whole blood, collected in connection with sensitization to the hapten diphenylcyclopropenone (DPC). The CDR3 DNA follows: TGTGCCAGCAGCCCAGCGGTCTCTCGCGCAGATACGCAGTATTTT. Encoded protein: CASSPAVSRADTQYF. Filled out from reference TRBV7-2 and TRBJ2-3, the complete variable domain reads GAGVSQSPSNKVTEKGKDVELRCDPISGHTALYWYRQSLGQGLEFLIYFQGNSAPDKSGLPSDRFSAERTGGSVSTLTIQRTQQEDSAVYLCASSPAVSRADTQYFGPGTRLTVL.